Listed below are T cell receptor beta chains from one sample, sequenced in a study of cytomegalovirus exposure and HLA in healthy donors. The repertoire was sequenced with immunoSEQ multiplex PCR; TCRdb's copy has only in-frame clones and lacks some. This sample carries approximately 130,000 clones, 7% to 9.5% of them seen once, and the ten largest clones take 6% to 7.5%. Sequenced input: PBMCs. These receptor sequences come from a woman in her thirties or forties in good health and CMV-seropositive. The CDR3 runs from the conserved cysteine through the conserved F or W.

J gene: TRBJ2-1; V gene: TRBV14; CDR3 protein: CASRLTSGGALEQFF
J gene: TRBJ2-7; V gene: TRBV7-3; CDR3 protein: CASSAGQGAYEQYF
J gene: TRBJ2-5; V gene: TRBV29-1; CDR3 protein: CSVEEGDSGMTQYF
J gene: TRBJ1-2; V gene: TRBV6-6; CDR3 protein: CASTMTGDGYTF
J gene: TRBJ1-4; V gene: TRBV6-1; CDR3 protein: CASSEGGQGGEKLFF
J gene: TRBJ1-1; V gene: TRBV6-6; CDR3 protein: CASRNRVMNTEAFF
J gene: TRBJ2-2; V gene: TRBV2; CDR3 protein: CASSWAGLNTGELFF
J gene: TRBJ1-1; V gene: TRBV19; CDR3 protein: CASSVQTNTEAFF
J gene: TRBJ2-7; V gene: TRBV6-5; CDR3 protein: CASRRPRRGEQYF
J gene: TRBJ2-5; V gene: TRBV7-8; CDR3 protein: CASSSRTLAGSQETQYF
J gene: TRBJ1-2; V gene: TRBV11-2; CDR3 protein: CASSLAGGAIYGYTF
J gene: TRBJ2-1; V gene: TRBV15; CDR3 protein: CATSRDLGARTPGGEQFF
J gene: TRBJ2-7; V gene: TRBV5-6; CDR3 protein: CASSSPVRSYEQYF
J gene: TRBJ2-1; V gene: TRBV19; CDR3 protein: CASSPDRGGINEQFF
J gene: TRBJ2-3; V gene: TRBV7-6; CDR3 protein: CASSPLEASTDTQYF
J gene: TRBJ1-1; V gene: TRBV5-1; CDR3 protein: CASSLGQGLTEAFF
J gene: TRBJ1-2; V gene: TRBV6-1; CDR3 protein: CASSEGGGYGGYTF
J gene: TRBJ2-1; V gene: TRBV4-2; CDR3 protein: CASSQASGGAPEQFF
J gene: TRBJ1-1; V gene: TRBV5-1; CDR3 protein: CASSLEGARDTEAFF
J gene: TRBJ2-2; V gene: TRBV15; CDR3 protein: CATSRTRQGAGELFF
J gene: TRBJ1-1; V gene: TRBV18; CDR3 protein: CASSPVTGNTEAFF
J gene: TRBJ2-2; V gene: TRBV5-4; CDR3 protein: CASSSPGQSYTGELFF
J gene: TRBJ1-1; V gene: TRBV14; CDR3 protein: CASRPDRGPNTEAFF
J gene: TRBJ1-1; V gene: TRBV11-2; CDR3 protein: CASSSRTGLLSEAFF
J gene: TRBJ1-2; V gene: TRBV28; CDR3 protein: CASTWGTGGYRYTF
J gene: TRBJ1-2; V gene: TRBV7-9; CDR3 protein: CASSYGGYEGARGYTF
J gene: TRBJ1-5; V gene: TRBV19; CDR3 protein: CASSIRVPNQPQHF
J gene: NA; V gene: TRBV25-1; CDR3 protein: CASSKTTGTGAYEQYF
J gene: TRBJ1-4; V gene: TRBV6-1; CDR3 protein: CASSEARTSLEKLFF
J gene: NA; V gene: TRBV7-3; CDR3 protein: CASSQGQGSYEQYF
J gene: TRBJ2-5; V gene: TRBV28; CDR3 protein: CASSSSGLAEAGTQYF